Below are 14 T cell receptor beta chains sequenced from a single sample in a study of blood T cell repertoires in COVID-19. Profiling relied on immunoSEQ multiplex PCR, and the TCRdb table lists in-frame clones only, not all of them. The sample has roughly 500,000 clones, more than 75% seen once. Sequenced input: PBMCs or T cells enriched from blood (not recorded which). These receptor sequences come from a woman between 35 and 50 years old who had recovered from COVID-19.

In DNA form, the CDR3 reads TGTGCCAGCAGCTTAGTGGGCAGGAACAATTCACCCCTCCACTTT. It is translated as CASSLVGRNNSPLHF. The chain recombines TRBV11-3 with TRBJ1-6; D remains ambiguous. Germline values: CDR1 SGHNT, CDR2 YENEEA. The V gene lost 1 base and the J gene lost 7 bases, with 11 bases spanning the gap. The CDR3 has 15 residues.

In DNA form, the CDR3 reads TGTGCCAGTAGATCCTTAGGGGCGTTTTCGGTGACTGGCTACACCTTC. This encodes CASRSLGAFSVTGYTF. The rearrangement joins TRBV19 to TRBJ1-2, with a possible D match to TRBD1 (5 bases). V was pared by 6 bases and J by 7 bases, with 24 bases between. Germline assignment: CDR1 LNHDA and CDR2 SQIVND (reference sequence). This CDR3 is 16 amino acids long.

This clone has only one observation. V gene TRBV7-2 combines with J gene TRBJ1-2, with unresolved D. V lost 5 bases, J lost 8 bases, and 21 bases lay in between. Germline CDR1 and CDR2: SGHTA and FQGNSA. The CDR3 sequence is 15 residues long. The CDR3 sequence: CASSQQPDGLGGYTF. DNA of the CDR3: TGTGCCAGCAGCCAACAACCCGACGGACTGGGGGGCTACACCTTC.

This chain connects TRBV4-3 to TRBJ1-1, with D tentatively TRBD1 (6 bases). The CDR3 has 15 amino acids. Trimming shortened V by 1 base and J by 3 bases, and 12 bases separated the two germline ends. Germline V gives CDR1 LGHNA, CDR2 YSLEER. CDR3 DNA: TGCGCCAGCAGCCAAGCTCCAGGGGCGGACACTGAAGCTTTCTTT. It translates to CASSQAPGADTEAFF.

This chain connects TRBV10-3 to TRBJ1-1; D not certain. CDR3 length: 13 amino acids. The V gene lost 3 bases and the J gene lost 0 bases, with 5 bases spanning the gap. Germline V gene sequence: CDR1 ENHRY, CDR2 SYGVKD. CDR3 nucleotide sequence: TGTGCCATCAGTGACGCGTTGAACACTGAAGCTTTCTTT. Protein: CAISDALNTEAFF.

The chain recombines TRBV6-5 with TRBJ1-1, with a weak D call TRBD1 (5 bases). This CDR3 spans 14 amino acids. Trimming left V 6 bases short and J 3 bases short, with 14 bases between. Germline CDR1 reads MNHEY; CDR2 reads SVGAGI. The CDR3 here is CASSLGGLDTEAFF. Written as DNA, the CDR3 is TGTGCCAGCAGCTTGGGGGGGTTAGACACTGAAGCTTTCTTT.

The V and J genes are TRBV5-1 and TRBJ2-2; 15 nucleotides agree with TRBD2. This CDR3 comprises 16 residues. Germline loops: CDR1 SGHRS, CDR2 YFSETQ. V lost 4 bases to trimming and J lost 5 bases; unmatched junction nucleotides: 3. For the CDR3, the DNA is TGCGCCAGCAGCCCCGGACTAGCGGGAGGGACCGGGGAGCTGTTTTTT. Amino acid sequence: CASSPGLAGGTGELFF. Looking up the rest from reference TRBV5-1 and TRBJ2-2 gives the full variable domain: KAGVTQTPRYLIKTRGQQVTLSCSPISGHRSVSWYQQTPGQGLQFLFEYFSETQRNKGNFPGRFSGRQFSNSRSEMNVSTLELGDSALYLCASSPGLAGGTGELFFGEGSRLTVL.

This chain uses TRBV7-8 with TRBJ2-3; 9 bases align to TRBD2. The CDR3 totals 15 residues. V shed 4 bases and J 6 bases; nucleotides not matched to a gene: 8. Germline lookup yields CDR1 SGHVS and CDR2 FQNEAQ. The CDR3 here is CASSYQLAGVDTQYF. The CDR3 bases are TGTGCCAGCAGCTATCAGTTAGCGGGAGTGGATACGCAGTATTTT.

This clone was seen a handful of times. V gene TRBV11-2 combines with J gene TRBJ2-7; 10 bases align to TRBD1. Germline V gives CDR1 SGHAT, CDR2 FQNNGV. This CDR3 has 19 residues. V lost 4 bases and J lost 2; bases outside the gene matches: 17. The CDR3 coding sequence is TGTGCCAGCAGCTCCAGGGACAGGGGAGGGCTAGCGGGTGCCTACGAGCAGTACTTC. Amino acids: CASSSRDRGGLAGAYEQYF. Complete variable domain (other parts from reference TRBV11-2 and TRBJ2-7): EAGVAQSPRYKIIEKRQSVAFWCNPISGHATLYWYQQILGQGPKLLIQFQNNGVVDDSQLPKDRFSAERLKGVDSTLKIQPAKLEDSAVYLCASSSRDRGGLAGAYEQYFGPGTRLTVT.

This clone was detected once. CDR3 region: CASSVSGRGVYNEQFF. CDR3 DNA sequence: TGTGCCAGTAGTGTTAGCGGGAGAGGGGTGTACAATGAGCAGTTCTTC. This chain connects TRBV19 to TRBJ2-1, with 9 bases lining up with TRBD2. V was pared by 5 bases and J by 4 bases, with 9 bases of the junction left unmatched. This CDR3 is 16 amino acids long. Germline V CDR1 and CDR2: LNHDA, SQIVND (reference sequence).

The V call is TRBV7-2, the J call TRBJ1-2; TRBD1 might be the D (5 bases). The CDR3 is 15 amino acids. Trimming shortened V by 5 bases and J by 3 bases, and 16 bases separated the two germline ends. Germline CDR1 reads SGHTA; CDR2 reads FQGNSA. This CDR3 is CASSQMGQAYYGYTF. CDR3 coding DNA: TGTGCCAGCAGCCAAATGGGGCAGGCTTACTATGGCTACACCTTC.

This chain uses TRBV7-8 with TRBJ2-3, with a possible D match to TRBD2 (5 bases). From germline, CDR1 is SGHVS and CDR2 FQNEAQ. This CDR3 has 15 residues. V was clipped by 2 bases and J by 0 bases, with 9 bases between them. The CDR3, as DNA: TGTGCCAGCAGCTTAATCGGCGGGAGCACAGATACGCAGTATTTT. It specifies CASSLIGGSTDTQYF.

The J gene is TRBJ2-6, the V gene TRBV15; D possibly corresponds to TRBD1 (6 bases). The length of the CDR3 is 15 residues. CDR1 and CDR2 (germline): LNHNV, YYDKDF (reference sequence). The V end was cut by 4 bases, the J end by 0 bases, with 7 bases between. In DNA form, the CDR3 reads TGTGCCACCAGCAACAGGGTCTCTGGGGCCAACGTCCTGACTTTC. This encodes CATSNRVSGANVLTF.

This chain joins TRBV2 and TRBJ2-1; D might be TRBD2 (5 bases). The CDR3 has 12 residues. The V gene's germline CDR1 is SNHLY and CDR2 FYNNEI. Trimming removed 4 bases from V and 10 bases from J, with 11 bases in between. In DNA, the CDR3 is TGTGCCAGCAGTGGAATGAGGGTGGAGCAGTTCTTC. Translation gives CASSGMRVEQFF.